This T cell receptor beta chain stems from a study of identical twins. This clonotype has at least ten counts. The antigen is undetermined. TCRdb itself ran the 5' RACE reads through MiXCR, one entry per CDR3 protein. The sample carries about 530,000 distinct CDR3 sequences, about 22% recorded once. Study observations and caveats: Weaker excess twin sharing was observed in beta out-of-frame sequences. Instead of following the same donors, the conclusions were based on cross-sectional statistical analysis.

This sample was shared with a second study, whose subject was yellow fever vaccine responses in identical twins.

The clonotype was recovered from a woman aged 18-30 years in good health. The sequenced sample was CD4+ T cells sorted from blood.

The CDR3 DNA is TGTGCCAGCAGTTCGGACAGATACGAGCAGTACTTC. It encodes CASSSDRYEQYF. The gene calls are TRBV14 and TRBJ2-7, with a possible D match to TRBD1 (6 bases). This CDR3 spans 12 amino acids. With 6 bases removed from V and 4 bases from J, the gap between germline ends came to 10 bases. Germline CDR1 reads SGHDN; CDR2 reads FVKESK.